This TCR beta chain was profiled in a study of OX40 agonist ivuxolimab in advanced cancers. For context, the study as a whole: Ivuxolimab was a fully human IgG2 agonistic monoclonal antibody targeting the costimulatory receptor OX40 (CD134). Intravenous ivuxolimab was administered to patients every 2 weeks at six dose levels: 0.01, 0.1, 0.3, 1.5, 3 and 10 mg/kg. Of the approximately 54 patients in dose escalation, about 20 had hepatocellular carcinoma, about 15 had melanoma, 9 had renal cell carcinoma and 9 had head and neck cancer. A male proportion of roughly 85% and a mean age of around 60 years, ranging from roughly 23 to 80, were recorded for the dose-escalation cohort. Patients were allowed to have had prior anti-PD-1, anti-PD-L1 or anti-CTLA-4 therapy, and around 43% of the dose-escalation patients had been treated with checkpoint inhibitors. Three dose-escalation patients achieved partial responses, one with hepatocellular carcinoma and two with cutaneous melanoma. Peripheral TCRbeta sequencing was intended to test whether TCR sequence diversity was altered and clonal T-cell expansion was caused by ivuxolimab. The paper describes the monotherapy dose-escalation part (N ≈ 51 patients) of the phase I trial of ivuxolimab.

Patients with autoimmune disease history or receiving systemic immunosuppression were excluded from the trial. Peripheral blood for TCR sequencing was collected from all dose cohorts at baseline, on cycle 4 day 1, and on cycle 7 day 1. The samples were taken from a phase I, first-in-human, multicenter, open-label dose-escalation trial of ivuxolimab. Adults with locally advanced or metastatic melanoma, renal cell, hepatocellular, or head and neck squamous cell carcinoma were enrolled in the trial. Before TCR sequencing, CD4+ T cells and CD8+ T cells from peripheral blood were sorted into separate populations. For sequencing of the TCRbeta CDR3 region, genomic DNA was extracted from the sorted cells. The immunoSEQ Assay was used to sequence the TCRbeta CDR3 regions. Held by TCRdb, this immuneACCESS table contains in-frame sequences only and omits some clones. Under half of the omission traces to an unresolved V gene where checked; the cause of the rest is unknown. The sample includes over 85,000 clones, with approximately 90% observed a single time. Together, the top ten hold approximately 0.49% of the sample.

What the authors observed across the whole study: After ivuxolimab, expanded clones were on average more numerous among CD8+ T cells than among CD4+ T cells. Clonal expansion of both CD4+ and CD8+ blood T cells was observed from baseline to week 6 at doses 0.1 to 3.0 mg/kg. In the 0.1-3.0 mg/kg groups, partial responders were among the patients with the lowest normalized peripheral clonal expansion, particularly in CD8+ T cells. Antigen specificity was not determined for the clonally expanded peripheral T cells. Low levels of normalized T-cell clonal expansion were also seen in some patients who did not respond.

For this clone: The antigen it binds to is not known. Base-call qualities are not available, and no considerably larger clone is one nucleotide away.

Reading the germline V gene gives CDR1 MDHEN and CDR2 SYDVKM. V is cut by 2 bases and J by 5 bases, and the space between the germline ends is 10 bases. Inclusive of the bounding cysteine and phenylalanine, the CDR3 is 14 residues long. Of all the DNA, just the CDR3 is kept, 42 bases in frame from base 1. The TCR sequence derives from an adult with an advanced solid tumor such as melanoma, head and neck, liver or kidney cancer. The sample was CD4+ or CD8+ T cells sorted from blood, taken in a trial of the OX40 agonist ivuxolimab. The chain uses TRBV28 and TRBJ1-5; D gene: possibly TRBD1, on 6 matching bases. The nucleotide sequence is given as TGTGCCAGCAGTTTAAGACAGGAACATCAGCCCCAGCATTTT. It codes for CASSLRQEHQPQHF.